This T cell receptor beta chain was obtained from a study of T cells after yellow fever vaccination. Study background: Fractions of low cell number were prepared using SMART-Seq v4 Ultra Low Input. Study-wide results and limits: Clones from primary vaccination mostly reappeared after the booster (over 95% CD4, approximately 88% CD8).

5'RACE template switching added a universal primer site and UMIs to TCR cDNA. TCRdb independently ran MiXCR on the 5' RACE reads; one entry per CDR3 protein. The data show around 310,000 distinct CDR3 sequences, 3% to 4.5% seen once. The germline V and J ends were trimmed by 6 bases and 5 bases, with 13 bases remaining between them. The V gene's germline CDR1 is DFQATT and CDR2 SNEGSKA (reference sequence). This CDR3 is 12 amino acids long. About this clonotype itself: Its antigen is as yet unknown.

The rearrangement uses TRBV20-1 and TRBJ2-5, with D tentatively TRBD2 (6 bases). The origin of this receptor is a man aged 18 to 29 who received the YFV17D yellow fever vaccine. Sample: PBMCs, taken 5 days after the yellow fever booster vaccination. CDR3 DNA: TGCAGTGCCAGTGGAGGGACGGAGACCCAGTACTTC. Translated, it gives CSASGGTETQYF.